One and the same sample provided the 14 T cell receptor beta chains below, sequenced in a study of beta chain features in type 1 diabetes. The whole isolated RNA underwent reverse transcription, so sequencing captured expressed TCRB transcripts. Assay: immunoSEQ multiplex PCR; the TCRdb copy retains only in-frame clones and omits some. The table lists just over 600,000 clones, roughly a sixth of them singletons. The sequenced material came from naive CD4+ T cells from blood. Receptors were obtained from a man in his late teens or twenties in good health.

The CDR3 here is CAWSPGQGLGNTIYF. CDR3 nucleotide sequence: TGTGCCTGGAGTCCCGGACAGGGTTTAGGAAACACCATATATTTT. The chain links TRBV30 to TRBJ1-3, with 8 bases that match TRBD1. The CDR3 is made up of 15 amino acids. J gave up 4 bases and V 2 bases, and 7 bases lay outside the gene matches. The germline gives CDR1 GTSNPN, CDR2 SVGIG (reference sequence). Filled out from reference TRBV30 and TRBJ1-3, the complete variable domain reads SQTIHQWPATLVQPVGSPLSLECTVEGTSNPNLYWYRQAAGRGLQLLFYSVGIGQISSEVPQNLSASRPQDRQFILSSKKLLLSDSGFYLCAWSPGQGLGNTIYFGEGSWLTVV.

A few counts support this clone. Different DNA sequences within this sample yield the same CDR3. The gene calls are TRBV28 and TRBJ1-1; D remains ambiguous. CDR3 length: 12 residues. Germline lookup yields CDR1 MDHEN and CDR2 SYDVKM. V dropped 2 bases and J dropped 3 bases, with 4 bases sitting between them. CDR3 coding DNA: TGTGCCAGCAGTTTAGTTGACACTGAAGCTTTCTTT. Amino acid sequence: CASSLVDTEAFF.

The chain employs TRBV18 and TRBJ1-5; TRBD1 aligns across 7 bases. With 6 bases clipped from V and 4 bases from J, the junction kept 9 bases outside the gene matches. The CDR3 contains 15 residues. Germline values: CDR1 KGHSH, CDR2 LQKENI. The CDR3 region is CASSPGTAQNQPQHF. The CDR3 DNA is TGTGCCAGCTCTCCTGGGACAGCACAAAATCAGCCCCAGCATTTT.

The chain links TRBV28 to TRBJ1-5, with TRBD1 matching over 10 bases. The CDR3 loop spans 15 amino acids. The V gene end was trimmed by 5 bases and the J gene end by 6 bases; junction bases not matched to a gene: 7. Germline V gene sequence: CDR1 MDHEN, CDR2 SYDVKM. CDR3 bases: TGTGCCAGCAGTGAGGGACAGGGGTTTGGTCAGCCCCAGCATTTT. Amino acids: CASSEGQGFGQPQHF.

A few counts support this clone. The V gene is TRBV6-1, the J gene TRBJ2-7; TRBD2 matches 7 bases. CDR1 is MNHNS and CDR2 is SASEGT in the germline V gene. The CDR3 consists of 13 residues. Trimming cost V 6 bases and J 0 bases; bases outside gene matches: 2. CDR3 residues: CASRLANSYEQYF. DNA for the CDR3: TGTGCCAGCAGACTAGCGAACTCCTACGAGCAGTACTTC.

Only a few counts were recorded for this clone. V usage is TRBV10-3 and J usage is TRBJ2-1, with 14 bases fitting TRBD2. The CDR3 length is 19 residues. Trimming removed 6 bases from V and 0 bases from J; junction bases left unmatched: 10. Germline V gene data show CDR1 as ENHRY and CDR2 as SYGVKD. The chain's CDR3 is CAISPGTSGSSSSYNEQFF. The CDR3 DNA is TGTGCCATCAGCCCCGGGACTAGCGGGAGTTCGAGCTCCTACAATGAGCAGTTCTTC.

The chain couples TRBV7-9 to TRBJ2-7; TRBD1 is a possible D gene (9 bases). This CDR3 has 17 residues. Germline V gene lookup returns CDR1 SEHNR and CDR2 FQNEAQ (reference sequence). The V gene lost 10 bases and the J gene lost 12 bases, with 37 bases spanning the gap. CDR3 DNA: TGTGCCACGCACCGGACAGGGGCTAGCGGGCGCTCATCCAGGGGGTACTTC. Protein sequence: CATHRTGASGRSSRGYF.

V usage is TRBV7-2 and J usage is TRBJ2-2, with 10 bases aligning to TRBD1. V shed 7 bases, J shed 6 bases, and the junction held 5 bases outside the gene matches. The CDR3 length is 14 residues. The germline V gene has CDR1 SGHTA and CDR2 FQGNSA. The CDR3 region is CASKGQGSPGELFF. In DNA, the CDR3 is TGTGCCAGCAAGGGACAGGGGTCCCCCGGGGAGCTGTTTTTT. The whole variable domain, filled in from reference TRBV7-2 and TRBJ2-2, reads GAGVSQSPSNKVTEKGKDVELRCDPISGHTALYWYRQSLGQGLEFLIYFQGNSAPDKSGLPSDRFSAERTGGSVSTLTIQRTQQEDSAVYLCASKGQGSPGELFFGEGSRLTVL.

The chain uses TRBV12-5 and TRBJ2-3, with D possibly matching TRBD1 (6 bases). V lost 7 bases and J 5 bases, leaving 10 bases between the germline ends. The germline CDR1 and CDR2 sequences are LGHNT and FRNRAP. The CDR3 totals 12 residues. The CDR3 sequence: CASARGGDTQYF. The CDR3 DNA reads TGTGCTAGTGCCCGAGGGGGAGATACGCAGTATTTT.

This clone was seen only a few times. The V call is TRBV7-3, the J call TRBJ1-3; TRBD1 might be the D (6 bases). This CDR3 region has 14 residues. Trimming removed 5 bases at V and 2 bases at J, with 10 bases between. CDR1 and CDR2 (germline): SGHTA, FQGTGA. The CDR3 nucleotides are TGTGCCAGCAGCCCCGGACAGCCTGGAAACACCATATATTTT. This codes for CASSPGQPGNTIYF.

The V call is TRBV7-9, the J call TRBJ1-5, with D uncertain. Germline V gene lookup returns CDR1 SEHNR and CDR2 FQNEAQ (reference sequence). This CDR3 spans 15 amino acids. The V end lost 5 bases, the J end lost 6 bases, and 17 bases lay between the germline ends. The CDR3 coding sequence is TGTGCCAGCAGCACCTTACCCGCCGGGGTTCAGCCCCAGCATTTT. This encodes CASSTLPAGVQPQHF.

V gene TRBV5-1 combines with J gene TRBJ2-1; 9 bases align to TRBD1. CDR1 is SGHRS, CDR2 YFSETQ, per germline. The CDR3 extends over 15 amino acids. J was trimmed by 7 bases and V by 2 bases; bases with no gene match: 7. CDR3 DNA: TGCGCCAGCAGCTTCGGGGACAGGGTCAAGAATGAGCAGTTCTTC. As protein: CASSFGDRVKNEQFF.

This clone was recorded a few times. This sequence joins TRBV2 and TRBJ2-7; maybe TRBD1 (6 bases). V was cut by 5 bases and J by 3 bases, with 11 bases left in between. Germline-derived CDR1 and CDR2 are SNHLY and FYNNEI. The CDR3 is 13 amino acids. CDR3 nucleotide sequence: TGTGCCAGCAGTCCTCTGACAGGCTACGAGCAGTACTTC. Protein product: CASSPLTGYEQYF.

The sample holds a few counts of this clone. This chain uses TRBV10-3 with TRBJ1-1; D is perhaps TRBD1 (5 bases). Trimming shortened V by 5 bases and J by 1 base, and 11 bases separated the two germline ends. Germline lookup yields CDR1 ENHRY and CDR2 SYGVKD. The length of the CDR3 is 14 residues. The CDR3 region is CAISSGARNTEAFF. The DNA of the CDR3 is TGTGCCATCAGTTCCGGGGCGAGGAACACTGAAGCTTTCTTT.